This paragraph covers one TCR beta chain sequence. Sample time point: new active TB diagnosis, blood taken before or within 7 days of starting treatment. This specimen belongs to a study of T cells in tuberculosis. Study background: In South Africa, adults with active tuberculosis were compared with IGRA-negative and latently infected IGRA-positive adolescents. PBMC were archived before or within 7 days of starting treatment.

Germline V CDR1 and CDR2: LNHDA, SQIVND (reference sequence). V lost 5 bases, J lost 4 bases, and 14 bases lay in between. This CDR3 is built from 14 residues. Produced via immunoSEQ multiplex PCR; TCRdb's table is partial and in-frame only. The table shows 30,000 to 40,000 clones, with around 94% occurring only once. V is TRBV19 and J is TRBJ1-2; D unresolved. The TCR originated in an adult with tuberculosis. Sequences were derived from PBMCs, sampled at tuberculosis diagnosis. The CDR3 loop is CASSSDGVIYGYTF. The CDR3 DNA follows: TGTGCCAGTAGTTCGGACGGGGTTATCTATGGCTACACCTTC.